The present T cell receptor (beta chain) was sequenced within a study of Graves' ophthalmopathy and Graves' hyperthyroidism. The table lists this clonotype with many counts. The sequenced template was RNA, covering the TCR beta CDR3 region. RT-PCR was first run with HTBI primers, then multiplex PCR in a second round. TCRdb re-analysed the multiplex PCR reads in MiXCR, keeping a single row per CDR3 protein. The sample contains a few hundred thousand distinct CDR3 sequences, roughly 15% of which appear only once. Being free of ophthalmopathy for 18 months of follow-up defined stable hyperthyroidism. The hyperthyroidism patients, aged 18 to 65, had been newly diagnosed, with under 2 months' duration. The sample taken for sequencing was peripheral blood. The sequence was obtained from a woman younger than 35 with stable Graves' hyperthyroidism.

CDR3 nucleotides: TGTGCCAGCAGCCAAGCAGGGGATCGGGTCGCTTTCTTT. This codes for CASSQAGDRVAFF. The chain combines TRBV14 with TRBJ1-1; the D gene is possibly TRBD1 (6 bases). CDR3 length: 13 residues. The germline V gene encodes CDR1 SGHDN and CDR2 FVKESK. Trimming left V 1 base short and J 11 bases short, with 14 bases between.